This entry describes one TCR beta chain. Antigen unknown. TCRbeta libraries were built with three rounds of nested PCR, modified from ARM-PCR. One entry per CDR3 protein, called by TCRdb with MiXCR from the multiplex PCR reads. This table holds more than 95,000 distinct CDR3 sequences, over 65% found once. This entry belongs to a study of tumor and adjacent non-tumor tissue in lung cancer. On the study more broadly: Patients comprised about a dozen adenocarcinoma, a couple of squamous cell carcinoma and 1 small cell lung cancer. Points from the study as a whole: Significantly higher TCR diversity was found in tumor than normal lung.

This sample's RNA came from whole unsorted tissue. The clonotype comes from a young man with non-small cell lung cancer. The source material was lung tumor tissue.

The DNA of the CDR3 is TGTGCCAACGGCCGACGCTGTTACAATGAGCAGTTCTTC. Amino acid sequence: CANGRRCYNEQFF. The rearrangement joins TRBV11-2 to TRBJ2-1; D gene uncertain. From germline, CDR1 is SGHAT and CDR2 FQNNGV. The length of the CDR3 is 13 residues. Trimming pared 10 bases from V and 4 bases from J, leaving 14 bases between.